This T cell receptor (beta chain) emerged from a study of cytomegalovirus exposure and HLA in healthy donors. Findings and limits, study-wide: Most CMV-associated TCR beta chains were later found to appear HLA-restricted.

Primers for the PCR totalled 60 Vbeta and 13 Jbeta. Some clones are missing from TCRdb's copy, which holds only in-frame ones; the method was immunoSEQ multiplex PCR. The sample records nearly 300,000 clones, just over 85% being singletons. CDR1 is SGHRS, CDR2 YFSETQ, per germline. After removal of 0 bases from V and 1 base from J, the junction contained 11 bases not matched to a gene. The CDR3 is made up of 19 amino acids. As concerns this clone: Antigen unknown.

The V and J genes are TRBV5-1 and TRBJ2-7, with TRBD2 identical over 12 bases. The sequenced material came from PBMCs. The sequence was obtained from a man aged 35-49 years in good health and CMV-seropositive. The CDR3 sequence is CASSLEGLAGRVGSYEQYF. In DNA form, the CDR3 reads TGCGCCAGCAGCTTGGAAGGACTAGCGGGACGAGTGGGGTCCTACGAGCAGTACTTC.